Listed below are T cell receptor beta chains from one sample, sequenced in a study of T cell responses to AZD1222 COVID-19 vaccine. Assay: immunoSEQ multiplex PCR; the TCRdb copy retains only in-frame clones and omits some. The sample gives roughly 140,000 clones, under 95% of which show up once; less than 2% is in the top ten. The sequenced sample was peripheral blood, obtained 28 days after the second AZD1222 dose. These receptors were collected from an adult who received the AZD1222 COVID-19 vaccine. Both conserved end residues are part of each CDR3. Each record gives: clone size, D gene, J gene, V gene, CDR3 DNA, CDR3 protein. D genes are given only for firm matches. Only part of the rows carry a size: once, few, many, or a class if the clone is expanded.

.,TRBD2,TRBJ2-3,TRBV6-5,TGTGCCAGCAGACCCCTAGCGGGGGGCACAGATACGCAGTATTTT,CASRPLAGGTDTQYF
.,.,TRBJ2-3,TRBV5-1,TGCGCCAGCAGCTTGGTAGAGGCAGGGCCAGATACGCAGTATTTT,CASSLVEAGPDTQYF
once,TRBD1,TRBJ1-4,TRBV9,TGTGCCAGCAGCCCTGGACAGGGGACTAATGAAAAACTGTTTTTT,CASSPGQGTNEKLFF
.,.,TRBJ2-3,TRBV6-5,TGTGCCAGCAGCAATCAGGGGTATTATACAGATACGCAGTATTTT,CASSNQGYYTDTQYF
.,TRBD1,TRBJ1-1,TRBV28,TGTGCCAGCACCCAACCCCAGCAGCCGGGACAGGCCGGTGAAGCTTTCTTT,CASTQPQQPGQAGEAFF
.,TRBD2,TRBJ2-2,TRBV7-9,TGTGCCAGCAGCTTACGGGCCGGGGGGAGGACCGGGGAGCTGTTTTTT,CASSLRAGGRTGELFF
.,TRBD1,TRBJ1-6,TRBV6-5,TGTGCCAGCAGTTACCAACCGGGACAGGGAATATCACCCCTCCACTTT,CASSYQPGQGISPLHF
.,.,TRBJ1-3,TRBV5-4,TGTGCCAGCAGCTTGGAGGGGAGCTCTGGAAACACCATATATTTT,CASSLEGSSGNTIYF
.,.,TRBJ1-5,TRBV5-6,TGTGCCAGCAGCCTGCGGAATAGCAATCAGCCCCAGCATTTT,CASSLRNSNQPQHF
.,TRBD1,TRBJ2-1,TRBV5-1,TGCGCCAGCAGCTCCTACAGGGGGACCTACAATGAGCAGTTCTTC,CASSSYRGTYNEQFF
.,TRBD1,TRBJ1-6,TRBV9,TGTGCCAGTTACCCTAGGCCACAGGGGTCCGATTCACCCCTCCACTTT,CASYPRPQGSDSPLHF
.,.,TRBJ1-4,TRBV19,TGTGCCAGTAGTCTGCATGGGGGGATTCCCAGGGAAAAACTGTTTTTT,CASSLHGGIPREKLFF
.,.,TRBJ1-3,TRBV25-1,TGTGCCAGCAGTGAAGGGCAGGGGACTGGAAACACCATATATTTT,CASSEGQGTGNTIYF
.,.,TRBJ1-2,TRBV30,TGTGCCTGGAGTTACGGCAGGGAAATCGTTGGCTACACCTTC,CAWSYGREIVGYTF
.,.,TRBJ2-4,TRBV19,TGTGCCAGTCATCCGGTGCCGACGGGACCGGGCGGAAACATTCAGTACTTC,CASHPVPTGPGGNIQYF
.,.,TRBJ1-6,TRBV7-9,TGTGCCAGCAGCTTAGGGTTTGGAAATTCACCCCTCCACTTT,CASSLGFGNSPLHF
once,.,TRBJ2-1,TRBV11-2,TGTGCCAGCAGCTTAGGGGAATTTGAGCAGTTCTTC,CASSLGEFEQFF
.,.,TRBJ1-5,TRBV6-5,TGTGCCAGCAGCCAGGGATATGGTCAGCCCCAGCATTTT,CASSQGYGQPQHF
.,TRBD1,TRBJ1-1,TRBV5-8,TGTGCCAGCAGCCTCACTAAGACAGGGACGAACACTGAAGCTTTCTTT,CASSLTKTGTNTEAFF
.,.,TRBJ1-6,TRBV7-9,TGTGCCAGTACACCGAGCTCCTATAATTCACCCCTCCACTTT,CASTPSSYNSPLHF
.,.,TRBJ2-3,TRBV18,TGTGCCAGCTCACCAAGTGGGCTAGCGCGGGGAGATACGCAGTATTTT,CASSPSGLARGDTQYF
.,TRBD1,TRBJ1-2,TRBV3-1/TRBV3-2,TGTGCCAGCAGCCAAGAGCCGGGGGTCAGGGGGTCTGGCTACACCTTC,CASSQEPGVRGSGYTF
.,TRBD1,TRBJ1-1,TRBV5-1,TGCGCCAGCAGCGGGACAGGGTGGGACACTGAAGCTTTCTTT,CASSGTGWDTEAFF
.,.,TRBJ1-6,TRBV11-2,TGTGCCAGCAGAGGACGGTCCTCCTATAATTCACCCCTCCACTTT,CASRGRSSYNSPLHF
.,.,TRBJ1-1,TRBV6-1,TGTGCCAGCAGTGAAGCGCAACGGGGAGCAAGCGAAGCTTTCTTT,CASSEAQRGASEAFF
.,.,TRBJ2-5,TRBV16,TGTGCCAGCAGCAGTTACGCGGAGACCCAGTACTTC,CASSSYAETQYF
.,TRBD2,TRBJ2-3,TRBV9,TGTGCCAGCAGCCCCTGGACTAGCGGGGGGGCCCCAACGCAGTATTTT,CASSPWTSGGAPTQYF
.,TRBD1,TRBJ2-1,TRBV3-1/TRBV3-2,TGTGCCAGCAGCCAGAACCGGGACAGGGGGTCCAATGAGCAGTTCTTC,CASSQNRDRGSNEQFF
.,TRBD1,TRBJ1-5,TRBV2,TGTGCCAGCAGCAAACAGGGGCTTGGTATGCAGCCCCAGCATTTT,CASSKQGLGMQPQHF
.,.,TRBJ1-3,TRBV18,TGTGCCAGCTCTCAAACTCCCGGGAAAAGGGATAATGGAAACACCATATATTTT,CASSQTPGKRDNGNTIYF
once,TRBD2,TRBJ2-5,TRBV5-4,TGTGCCAGCAGCTTGATAGGAGGGCGGGGGGAGCAGAAGACCCAGTACTTC,CASSLIGGRGEQKTQYF
.,.,TRBJ1-2,TRBV18,TGTGCCAGCTCACCCCAGAGCTCGGACGGCTACACCTTC,CASSPQSSDGYTF
.,.,TRBJ2-7,TRBV7-8,TGTGCCAGCAGCTTAGGCCAGGACATAGCCTACGGGCAGTACTTC,CASSLGQDIAYGQYF
.,.,TRBJ2-7,TRBV7-9,TGTGCCAGCAGCAACTACGAGCAGTACTTC,CASSNYEQYF
.,TRBD2,TRBJ2-5,TRBV2,TGTGCCAGCAGTGAATTCGGGGACTACCCACAAGAGACCCAGTACTTC,CASSEFGDYPQETQYF
.,TRBD1,TRBJ1-4,TRBV10-3,TGTGCCATCAGTGAGTCGGAGGCAGGGGGACTGTTTTTT,CAISESEAGGLFF
.,.,TRBJ2-7,TRBV6-5,TGTGCCATCCGTTCAGGGGAAAACTACGAGCAGTACTTC,CAIRSGENYEQYF
once,.,TRBJ1-1,TRBV29-1,TGCAGCGTTGTGGGTGTCCCAGAAGCTTTCTTT,CSVVGVPEAFF
.,TRBD1,TRBJ1-4,TRBV5-6,TGTGCCAGCAGACTGACAGGGGCTCTTAATGAAAAACTGTTTTTT,CASRLTGALNEKLFF
.,TRBD1,TRBJ2-7,TRBV10-2,TGCGCCAGCAGCGTTAACCGGGACAGGTACGAGCAGTACTTC,CASSVNRDRYEQYF
.,.,TRBJ2-3,TRBV4-1,TGCGCCAGCAGTCTTTCGGCAGATACGCAGTATTTT,CASSLSADTQYF